This T cell receptor beta chain derives from a study of blood T cell repertoires in COVID-19. This CDR3 contains 14 residues. Germline trimming cut 4 bases from V and 1 base from J; bases unmatched to any gene: 2. The V gene's germline CDR1 is SQVTM and CDR2 ANQGSEA. Method: immunoSEQ multiplex PCR; TCRdb's copy keeps in-frame clones and lacks some. The sample carries over 90,000 clones, 70% to 90% recorded once. Sequenced: peripheral blood. The TCR comes from a human donor in a cohort sampled during active COVID-19. This chain connects TRBV29-1 to TRBJ2-3; TRBD2 matches at 10 bases. The CDR3 nucleotides are TGCAGCGTTGCTACTAGCGGGGGCACAGATACGCAGTATTTT. It specifies CSVATSGGTDTQYF.